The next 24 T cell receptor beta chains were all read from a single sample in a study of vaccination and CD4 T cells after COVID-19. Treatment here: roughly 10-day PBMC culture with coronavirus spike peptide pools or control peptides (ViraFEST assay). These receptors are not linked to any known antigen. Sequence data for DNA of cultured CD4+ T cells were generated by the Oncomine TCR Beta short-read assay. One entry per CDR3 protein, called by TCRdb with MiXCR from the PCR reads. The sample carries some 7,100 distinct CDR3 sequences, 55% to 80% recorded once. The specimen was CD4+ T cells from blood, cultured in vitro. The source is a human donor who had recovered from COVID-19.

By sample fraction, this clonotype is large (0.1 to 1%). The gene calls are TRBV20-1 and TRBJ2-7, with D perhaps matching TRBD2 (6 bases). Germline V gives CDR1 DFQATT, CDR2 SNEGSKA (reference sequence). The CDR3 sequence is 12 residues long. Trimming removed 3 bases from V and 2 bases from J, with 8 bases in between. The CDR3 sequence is CSAREGTYEQYF. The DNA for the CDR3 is TGCAGTGCTAGGGAGGGAACCTACGAGCAGTACTTC.

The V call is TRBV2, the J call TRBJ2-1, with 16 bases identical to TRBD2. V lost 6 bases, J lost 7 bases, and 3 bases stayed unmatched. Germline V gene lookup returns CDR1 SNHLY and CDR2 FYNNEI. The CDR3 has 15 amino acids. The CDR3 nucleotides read TGTGCCAGCAGGGGACTAGCGGGAGGGCGGAATGAGCAGTTCTTC. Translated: CASRGLAGGRNEQFF.

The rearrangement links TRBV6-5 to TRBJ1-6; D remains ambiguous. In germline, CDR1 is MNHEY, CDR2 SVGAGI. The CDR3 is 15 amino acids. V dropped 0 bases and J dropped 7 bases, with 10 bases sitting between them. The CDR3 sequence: CASSYSGRPNSPLHF. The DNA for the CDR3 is TGTGCCAGCAGTTACTCTGGCAGGCCCAATTCACCCCTCCACTTT.

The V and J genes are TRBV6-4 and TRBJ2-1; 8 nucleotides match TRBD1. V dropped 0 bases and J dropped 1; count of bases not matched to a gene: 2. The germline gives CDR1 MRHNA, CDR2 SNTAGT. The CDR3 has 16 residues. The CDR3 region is CASSDSGTGSYNEQFF. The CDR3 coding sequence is TGTGCCAGCAGTGACTCTGGGACAGGTTCCTACAATGAGCAGTTCTTC.

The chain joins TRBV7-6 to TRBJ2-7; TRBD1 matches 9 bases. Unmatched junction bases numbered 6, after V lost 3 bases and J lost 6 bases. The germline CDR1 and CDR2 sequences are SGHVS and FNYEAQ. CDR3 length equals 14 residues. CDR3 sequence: CASSFTGGSPEQYF. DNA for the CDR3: TGTGCCAGCAGCTTTACAGGGGGCTCCCCCGAGCAGTACTTC.

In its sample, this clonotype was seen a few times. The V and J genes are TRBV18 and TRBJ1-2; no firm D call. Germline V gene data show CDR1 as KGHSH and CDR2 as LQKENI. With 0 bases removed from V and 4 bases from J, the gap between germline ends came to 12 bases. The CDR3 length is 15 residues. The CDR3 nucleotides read TGTGCCAGCTCACCACCGAGCGCACCCCGCTATGGCTACACCTTC. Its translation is CASSPPSAPRYGYTF.

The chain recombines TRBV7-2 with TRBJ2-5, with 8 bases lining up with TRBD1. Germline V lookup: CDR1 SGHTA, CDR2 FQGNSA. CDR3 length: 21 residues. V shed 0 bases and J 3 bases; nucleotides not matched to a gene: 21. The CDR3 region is CASSLARNTYRRTGREETQYF. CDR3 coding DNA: TGTGCCAGCAGCTTAGCAAGAAATACATACCGGAGGACAGGGCGGGAAGAGACCCAGTACTTC.

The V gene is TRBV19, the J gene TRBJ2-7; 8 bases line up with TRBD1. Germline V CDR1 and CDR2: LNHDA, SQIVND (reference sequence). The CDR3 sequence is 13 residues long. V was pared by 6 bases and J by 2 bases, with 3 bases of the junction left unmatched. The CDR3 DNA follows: TGTGCCAGTAGCGGACAGGGCCCCTACGAGCAGTACTTC. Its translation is CASSGQGPYEQYF.

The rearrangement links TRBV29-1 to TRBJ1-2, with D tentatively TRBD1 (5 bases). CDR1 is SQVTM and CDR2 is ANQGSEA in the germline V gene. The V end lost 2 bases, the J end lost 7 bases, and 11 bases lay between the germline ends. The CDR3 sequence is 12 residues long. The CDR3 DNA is TGCAGCGTTGAAAGCAGGGTCCCTGGCTACACCTTC. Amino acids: CSVESRVPGYTF.

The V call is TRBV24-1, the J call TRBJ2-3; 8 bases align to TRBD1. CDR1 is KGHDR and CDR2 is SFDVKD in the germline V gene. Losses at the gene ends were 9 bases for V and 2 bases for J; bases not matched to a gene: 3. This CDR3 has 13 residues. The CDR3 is CATRTGPTDTQYF. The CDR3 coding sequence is TGTGCCACCCGGACAGGGCCCACAGATACGCAGTATTTT.

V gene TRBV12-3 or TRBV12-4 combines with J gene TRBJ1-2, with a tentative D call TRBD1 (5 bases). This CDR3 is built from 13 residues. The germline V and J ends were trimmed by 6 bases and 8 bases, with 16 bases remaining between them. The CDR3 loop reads CASRVQGPLGYTF. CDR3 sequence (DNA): TGTGCCAGCAGGGTTCAGGGCCCCCTCGGCTACACCTTC.

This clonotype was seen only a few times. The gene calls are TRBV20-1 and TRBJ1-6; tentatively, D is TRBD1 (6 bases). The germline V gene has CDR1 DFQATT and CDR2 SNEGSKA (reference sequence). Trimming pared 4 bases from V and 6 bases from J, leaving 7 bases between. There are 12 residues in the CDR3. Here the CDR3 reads CSAKDSNSPLHF. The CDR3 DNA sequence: TGCAGTGCTAAGGACAGTAATTCACCCCTCCACTTT.

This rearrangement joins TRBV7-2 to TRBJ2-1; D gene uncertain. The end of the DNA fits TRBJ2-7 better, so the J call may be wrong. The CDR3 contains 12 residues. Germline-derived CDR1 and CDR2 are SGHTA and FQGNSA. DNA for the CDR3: TGTGCCAGCAGCGCCCGACTCAAAGAGCAGTACTTC. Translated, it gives CASSARLKEQYF.

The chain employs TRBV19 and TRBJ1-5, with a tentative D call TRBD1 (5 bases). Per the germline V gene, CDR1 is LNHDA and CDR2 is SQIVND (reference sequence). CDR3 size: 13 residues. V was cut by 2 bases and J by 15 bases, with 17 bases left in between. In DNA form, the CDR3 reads TGTGCCAGTAGTATAAGTATGGACAAGAAAACGCATTTT. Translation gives CASSISMDKKTHF.

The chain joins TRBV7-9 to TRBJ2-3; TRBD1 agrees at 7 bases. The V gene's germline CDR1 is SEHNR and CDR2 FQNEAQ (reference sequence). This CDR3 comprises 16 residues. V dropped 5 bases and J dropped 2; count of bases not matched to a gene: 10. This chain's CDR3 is CASSPTAGGHTDTQYF. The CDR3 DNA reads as TGTGCCAGCAGCCCCACCGCAGGGGGTCACACAGATACGCAGTATTTT. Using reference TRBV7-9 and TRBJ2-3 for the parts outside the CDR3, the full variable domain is DTGVSQNPRHKITKRGQNVTFRCDPISEHNRLYWYRQTLGQGPEFLTYFQNEAQLEKSRLLSDRFSAERPKGSFSTLEIQRTEQGDSAMYLCASSPTAGGHTDTQYFGPGTRLTVL.

CDR3 sequence (DNA): TGTGCCAGTAGGAGCAGGGGGGCTCAGCCCCAGCATTTT. Translation gives CASRSRGAQPQHF. The chain joins TRBV19 to TRBJ1-5, with 7 bases lining up with TRBD1. V lost 6 bases, J lost 6 bases, and 5 bases stayed unmatched. This CDR3 has 13 residues. Germline assignment: CDR1 LNHDA and CDR2 SQIVND (reference sequence).

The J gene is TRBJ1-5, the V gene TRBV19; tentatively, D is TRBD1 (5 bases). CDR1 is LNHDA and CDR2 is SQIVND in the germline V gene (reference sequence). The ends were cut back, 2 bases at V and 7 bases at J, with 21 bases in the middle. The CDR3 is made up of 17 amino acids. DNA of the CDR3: TGTGCCAGTAGTATAAAAGGAGGCGGGGGAATCGGGCAGCCCCAGCATTTT. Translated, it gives CASSIKGGGGIGQPQHF.

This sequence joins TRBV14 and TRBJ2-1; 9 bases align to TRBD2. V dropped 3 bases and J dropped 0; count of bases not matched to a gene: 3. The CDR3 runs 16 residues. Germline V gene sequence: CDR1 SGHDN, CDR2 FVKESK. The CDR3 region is CASSHYSGSSYNEQFF. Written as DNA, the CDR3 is TGTGCCAGCAGCCACTATAGCGGGAGCTCCTACAATGAGCAGTTCTTC.

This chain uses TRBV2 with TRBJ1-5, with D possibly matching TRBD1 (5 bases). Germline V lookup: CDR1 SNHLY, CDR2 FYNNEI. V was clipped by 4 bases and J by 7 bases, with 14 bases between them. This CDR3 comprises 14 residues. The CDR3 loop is CASSVSRGGQPQHF. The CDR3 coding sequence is TGTGCCAGCAGTGTGTCCCGGGGCGGCCAGCCCCAGCATTTT. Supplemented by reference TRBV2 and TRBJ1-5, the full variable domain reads EPEVTQTPSHQVTQMGQEVILRCVPISNHLYFYWYRQILGQKVEFLVSFYNNEISEKSEIFDDQFSVERPDGSNFTLKIRSTKLEDSAMYFCASSVSRGGQPQHFGDGTRLSIL.

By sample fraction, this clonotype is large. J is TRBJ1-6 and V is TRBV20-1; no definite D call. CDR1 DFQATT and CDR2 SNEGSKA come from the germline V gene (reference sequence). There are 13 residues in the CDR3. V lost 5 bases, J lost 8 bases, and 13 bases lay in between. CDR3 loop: CSAPARGYSPLHF. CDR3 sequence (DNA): TGCAGTGCTCCGGCGCGGGGTTATTCACCCCTCCACTTT.

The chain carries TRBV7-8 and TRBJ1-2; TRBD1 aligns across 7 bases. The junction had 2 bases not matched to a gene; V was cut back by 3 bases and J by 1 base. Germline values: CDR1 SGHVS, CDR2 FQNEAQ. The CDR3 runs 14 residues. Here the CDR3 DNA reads TGTGCCAGCAGCTTTCGACAGGGTAACTATGGCTACACCTTC. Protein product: CASSFRQGNYGYTF.

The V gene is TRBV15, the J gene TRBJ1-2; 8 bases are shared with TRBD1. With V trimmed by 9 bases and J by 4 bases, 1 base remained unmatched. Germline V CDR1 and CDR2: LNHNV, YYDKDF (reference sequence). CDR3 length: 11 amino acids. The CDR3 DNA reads TGTGCCACAACAGGGGGCTATGGCTACACCTTC. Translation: CATTGGYGYTF.

In DNA, the CDR3 is TGCAGTGCTAGCGGTGGGCCGGTGAACACTGAAGCTTTCTTT. It specifies CSASGGPVNTEAFF. The chain employs TRBV20-1 and TRBJ1-1; D call uncertain. This CDR3 spans 14 amino acids. Germline CDR1 reads DFQATT; CDR2 reads SNEGSKA (reference sequence). Deletions cut 3 bases from V and 0 bases from J, with 11 bases between.

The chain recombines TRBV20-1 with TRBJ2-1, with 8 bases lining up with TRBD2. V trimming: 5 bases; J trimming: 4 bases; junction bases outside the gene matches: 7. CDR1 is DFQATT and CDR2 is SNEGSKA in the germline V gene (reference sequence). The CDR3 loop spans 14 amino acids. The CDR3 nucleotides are TGCAGTGCTCAAAGCGGGAGACGGTACAATGAGCAGTTCTTC. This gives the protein CSAQSGRRYNEQFF.